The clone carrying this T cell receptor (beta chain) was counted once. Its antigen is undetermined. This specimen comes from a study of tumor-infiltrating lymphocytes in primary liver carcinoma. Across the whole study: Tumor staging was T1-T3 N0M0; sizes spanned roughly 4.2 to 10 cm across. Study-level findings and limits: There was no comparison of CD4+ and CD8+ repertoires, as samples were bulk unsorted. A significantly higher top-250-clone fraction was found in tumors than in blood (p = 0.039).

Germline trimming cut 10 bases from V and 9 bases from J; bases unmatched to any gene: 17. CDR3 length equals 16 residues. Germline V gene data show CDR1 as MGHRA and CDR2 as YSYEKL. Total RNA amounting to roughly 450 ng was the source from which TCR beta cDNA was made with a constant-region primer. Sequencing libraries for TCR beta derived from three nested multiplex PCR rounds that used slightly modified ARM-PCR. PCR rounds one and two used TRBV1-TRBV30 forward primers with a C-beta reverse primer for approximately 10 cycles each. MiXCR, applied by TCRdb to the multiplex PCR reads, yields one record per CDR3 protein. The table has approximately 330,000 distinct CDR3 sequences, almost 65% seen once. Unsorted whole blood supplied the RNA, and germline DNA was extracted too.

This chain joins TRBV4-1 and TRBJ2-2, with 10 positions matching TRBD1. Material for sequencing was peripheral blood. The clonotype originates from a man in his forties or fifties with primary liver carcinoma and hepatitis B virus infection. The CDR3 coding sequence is TGCGCCAACGACGATCTGGACAGGGGGTTAACCTGGGAGCTGTTTTTT. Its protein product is CANDDLDRGLTWELFF.